This TCR beta chain was retrieved from a study of T cells in Graves' hyperthyroidism and ophthalmopathy. Whole-study context: Peripheral blood specimens were obtained at initial diagnosis, prior to any treatment.

Across 18 months, stable Graves' hyperthyroidism was marked by no progression to ophthalmopathy. The CDR3 is 13 amino acids. Germline V lookup: CDR1 SNHLY, CDR2 FYNNEI. Deletions cut 7 bases from V and 4 bases from J, with 8 bases between. Amplification targeted TCR beta CDR3 regions from RNA transcripts. The HTBI set primed first-round TCR CDR3 RT-PCR. TCRdb processed the multiplex PCR reads anew with MiXCR; each CDR3 protein has one entry. The table includes approximately 400,000 distinct CDR3 sequences, 15% to 19% detected once. This clonotype was seen repeatedly, ten times or more. The V and J genes are TRBV2 and TRBJ2-6; D is perhaps TRBD1 (5 bases). This sequence originates from a young woman with Graves' hyperthyroidism. Sequencing used blood. The CDR3 sequence: CASTTAGANVLTF. In nucleotides, the CDR3 is TGTGCCAGCACGACAGCGGGGGCCAACGTCCTGACTTTC.